Listed below are T cell receptor beta chains from one sample, sequenced in a study of T-cell reconstitution after alpha-beta-depleted transplantation in children. TCRdb re-derived calls from the PCR reads in MiXCR, one entry per CDR3 protein. Altogether about 610,000 distinct CDR3 sequences are present, roughly a tenth being singletons, with the ten largest covering 4% to 5%. The sequencing here drew on PBMCs from the stem cell graft donor, taken from the stem cell graft. Every receptor here comes from a human donor who donated a stem cell graft to a child with acute myeloid leukemia. Both conserved end residues are part of each CDR3. The D gene is left open where the match is weak. Size is stated for part of the rows, as once, few or many counts, or as a class when the clone is expanded.

v_call	d_call	j_call	clone_size	cdr3_aa	cdr3_nt
TRBV4-2	TRBD2	TRBJ2-3	few	CASSPAGENTDTQYF	TGTGCCAGCAGCCCGGCGGGAGAGAACACAGATACGCAGTATTTT
TRBV14	TRBD2	TRBJ2-1	.	CASSQDRGVIHNEQFF	TGTGCCAGCAGCCAAGATCGGGGGGTTATCCACAATGAGCAGTTCTTC
TRBV27	TRBD2	TRBJ2-7	.	CASSREWTSGRSTNYEQYF	TGTGCCAGCAGCCGTGAGTGGACTAGCGGGAGGTCAACCAACTACGAGCAGTACTTC
TRBV20-1	.	TRBJ1-5	.	CSAPGRLVSNQPQHF	TGCAGTGCTCCCGGACGGCTTGTTAGCAATCAGCCCCAGCATTTT
TRBV6-2/TRBV6-3	.	TRBJ2-7	few	CASSSSGYQHEQYF	TGTGCCAGCAGTTCAAGCGGGTATCAACACGAGCAGTACTTC
TRBV7-3	.	TRBJ2-3	.	CASSSPTGSGDTQYF	TGTGCCAGCAGCTCGCCGACAGGGAGCGGGGATACGCAGTATTTT
TRBV5-1	TRBD1	TRBJ1-5	few	CASSLGQGAFQPQHF	TGCGCCAGCAGCCTGGGACAGGGGGCCTTTCAGCCCCAGCATTTT
TRBV27	.	TRBJ2-1	few	CASRRDRDYNEQFF	TGTGCCAGCCGGAGGGACCGGGACTACAATGAGCAGTTCTTC
TRBV7-6	TRBD2	TRBJ2-1	many	CASSLSSGVNNEQFF	TGTGCCAGCAGCCTCTCTAGCGGAGTCAACAATGAGCAGTTCTTC
TRBV20-1	.	TRBJ1-3	few	CSARGREGMRSSGNTIYF	TGCAGTGCTAGAGGTCGGGAGGGTATGCGCTCCTCTGGAAACACCATATATTTT
TRBV28	.	TRBJ2-3	.	CASSFGASVSF	TGTGCCAGCAGTTTTGGTGCTAGCGTGAGTTTT
TRBV20-1	TRBD2	TRBJ2-5	few	CSARVPGGRETQYF	TGCAGTGCTAGAGTCCCAGGCGGGAGGGAGACCCAGTACTTC
TRBV9	.	TRBJ1-1	.	CASSVVARESNTEAFF	TGTGCCAGCAGCGTAGTCGCCAGGGAGAGTAACACTGAAGCTTTCTTT
TRBV5-6	.	TRBJ2-7	.	CASSPGVPEEQYF	TGTGCCAGCAGCCCGGGCGTGCCGGAGGAGCAGTACTTC
TRBV5-1	.	TRBJ2-2	few	CASSLAGFGTGELFF	TGCGCCAGCAGCTTGGCGGGGTTTGGTACCGGGGAGCTGTTTTTT
TRBV30	.	TRBJ1-4	few	CAWSRTGEKLFF	TGTGCCTGGAGCCGGACTGGGGAAAAACTGTTTTTT
TRBV6-1	.	TRBJ1-6	few	CASSMGPSSYNSPLHF	TGTGCCAGCAGCATGGGGCCGAGCTCCTATAATTCACCCCTCCACTTT
TRBV6-2/TRBV6-3	.	TRBJ1-5	.	CATRSYLRTAHQPQHF	TGTGCCACCAGATCCTATCTTAGGACAGCCCATCAGCCCCAGCATTTT
TRBV7-6	TRBD2	TRBJ2-7	.	CASSLAPPGTSGVEQYF	TGTGCCAGCAGCTTAGCCCCGCCCGGGACTAGCGGAGTCGAGCAGTACTTC
TRBV5-1	.	TRBJ2-7	.	CASSRDDRSYEQYF	TGCGCCAGCAGCCGGGACGACCGTTCCTACGAGCAGTACTTC
TRBV20-1	.	TRBJ1-2	.	CSAKELGPGTAGYTF	TGCAGTGCTAAGGAACTTGGACCGGGGACGGCTGGCTACACCTTC
TRBV27	.	TRBJ1-1	.	CASSLGGGLGQNTEAFF	TGTGCCAGCAGTTTAGGGGGGGGGCTCGGACAGAACACTGAAGCTTTCTTT